The 15 T cell receptor beta chains presented below share a single source sample, sequenced in a study of control samples from healthy donors and cancer patients (dated by TCRdb to about 2020). Receptor amplification or capture employed the immunoSEQ multiplex PCR assay. The table was pulled from immuneACCESS by TCRdb, which kept in-frame rearrangements only. Such tables lose some clones; where checked, under half of the loss comes from unresolved V genes, and the rest has no known cause. A total of roughly 130,000 clones appear in this sample, approximately 90% of them only once. Roughly 3.2% of the sample is in the top ten clones. The sample was blood. All receptors come from a man aged 45-65 years in good health.

The rearrangement links TRBV5-1 to TRBJ1-2; TRBD1 matches 12 bases. This CDR3 contains 16 residues. V was pared by 3 bases and J by 7 bases, with 10 bases of the junction left unmatched. The germline V gene has CDR1 SGHRS and CDR2 YFSETQ. CDR3 residues: CASSSELRDRGPGYTF. The CDR3 region has the DNA TGCGCCAGCAGCTCAGAATTAAGGGACAGGGGGCCTGGCTACACCTTC.

The V call is TRBV19, the J call TRBJ1-2, with no clear D. V was shortened by 3 bases and J by 8 bases, with 16 bases between the two germline ends. The CDR3 has 14 residues. The V gene's germline CDR1 is LNHDA and CDR2 SQIVND (reference sequence). This CDR3 is CASSINSQRSGYTF. CDR3 nucleotides: TGTGCCAGTAGTATTAATTCTCAACGTTCGGGCTACACCTTC. Variable domain in full (rest from reference TRBV19 and TRBJ1-2): DGGITQSPKYLFRKEGQNVTLSCEQNLNHDAMYWYRQDPGQGLRLIYYSQIVNDFQKGDIAEGYSVSREKKESFPLTVTSAQKNPTAFYLCASSINSQRSGYTFGSGTRLTVV.

This chain connects TRBV30 to TRBJ2-5; D remains ambiguous. The V end lost 0 bases, the J end lost 5 bases, and 16 bases lay between the germline ends. The CDR3 length is 15 residues. Germline V gives CDR1 GTSNPN, CDR2 SVGIG (reference sequence). Here the CDR3 DNA reads TGTGCCTGGAGTGTAGGACGGGTACTTCTGGAGACCCAGTACTTC. It specifies CAWSVGRVLLETQYF.

The V call is TRBV2, the J call TRBJ1-1; D gene unclear. This CDR3 has 14 residues. Germline V lookup: CDR1 SNHLY, CDR2 FYNNEI. Trimming pared 4 bases from V and 0 bases from J, leaving 9 bases between. The CDR3 here is CASSGPRVNTEAFF. In nucleotides, the CDR3 is TGTGCCAGCAGTGGCCCCAGAGTGAACACTGAAGCTTTCTTT.

The gene calls are TRBV15 and TRBJ1-5; TRBD1 agrees at 8 bases. This CDR3 contains 15 residues. Germline V gene sequence: CDR1 LNHNV, CDR2 YYDKDF (reference sequence). The trim removed 5 bases at V and 0 bases at J, leaving 3 bases unmatched. For the CDR3, the DNA is TGTGCCACCAGCCGGGACAGGAATAGCAATCAGCCCCAGCATTTT. Translation gives CATSRDRNSNQPQHF.

CDR3 sequence: CTSSQAQGRRGETGELFF. The CDR3, as DNA: TGCACCAGCAGCCAAGCCCAGGGTCGGCGGGGGGAGACCGGGGAGCTGTTTTTT. V usage is TRBV1 and J usage is TRBJ2-2; the DNA was not used to check the table's D call, TRBD2. TRBV1 is a listed pseudogene. The CDR3 runs 18 residues.

This sequence joins TRBV12-3 or TRBV12-4 and TRBJ1-2; weak D call: TRBD1 (5 bases). The CDR3 is 13 residues long. The V and J ends lost 6 bases and 7 bases respectively, with 15 bases between them. CDR3 in DNA: TGTGCCAGCAGCTCGGGGACGCAGCTTGGCTACACCTTC. Translating gives CASSSGTQLGYTF.

This clone was detected only once. V and J are TRBV6-5 and TRBJ1-5, with D uncertain. CDR1 is MNHEY, CDR2 SVGAGI, per germline. The CDR3 is 14 residues long. Trimming removed 6 bases from V and 7 bases from J, with 16 bases in between. CDR3 DNA: TGTGCCAGCAGCGGGCTGAGCCTAAGGCAGCCCCAGCATTTT. This translates into CASSGLSLRQPQHF.

The V and J genes are TRBV2 and TRBJ1-3, with D unresolved. CDR1 and CDR2 from the germline V gene are SNHLY and FYNNEI. CDR3 size: 16 residues. V lost 2 bases and J 4 bases, leaving 15 bases between the germline ends. The chain's CDR3 is CASSESRSLGGNTIYF. CDR3 DNA: TGTGCCAGCAGTGAATCCAGGTCTCTGGGAGGAAACACCATATATTTT.

The rearrangement joins TRBV5-1 to TRBJ2-3; D might be TRBD1 (5 bases). CDR3 length: 16 amino acids. Germline V gene sequence: CDR1 SGHRS, CDR2 YFSETQ. Trimming stripped 0 bases from V and 0 bases from J, with 11 bases between. The CDR3 bases are TGCGCCAGCAGCTTGGGACAGCACACTAGCACAGATACGCAGTATTTT. Amino acid sequence: CASSLGQHTSTDTQYF.

This sequence joins TRBV28 and TRBJ2-5; 10 nucleotides align to TRBD2. CDR3 size: 13 residues. CDR1 and CDR2 (germline): MDHEN, SYDVKM. Germline trimming cut 9 bases from V and 5 bases from J; bases unmatched to any gene: 6. CDR3 sequence: CASPLAGVETQYF. The CDR3 bases are TGTGCCAGTCCTCTAGCGGGGGTGGAGACCCAGTACTTC.

This chain connects TRBV9 to TRBJ2-5; no firm D call. The CDR3 spans 14 residues. V lost 0 bases and J lost 5, with 11 bases in between. Germline CDR1 is SGDLS and CDR2 is YYNGEE. The CDR3 protein is CASSVGTGLETQYF. DNA of the CDR3: TGTGCCAGCAGCGTAGGGACGGGCCTCGAGACCCAGTACTTC.

The genes are TRBV27 and TRBJ2-6; D ambiguous. Trimming removed 0 bases at V and 2 bases at J, with 5 bases between. Germline-derived CDR1 and CDR2 are MNHEY and SMNVEV (reference sequence). CDR3 length: 15 amino acids. This CDR3 reads CASSLSRAGANVLTF. The DNA for the CDR3 is TGTGCCAGCAGTTTATCAAGGGCTGGGGCCAACGTCCTGACTTTC.

The gene calls are TRBV10-3 and TRBJ1-5; D is undetermined. CDR1 ENHRY and CDR2 SYGVKD come from the germline V gene. Trimming took 3 bases from V and 0 from J, leaving 9 bases between them. CDR3 length equals 15 residues. CDR3 amino acids: CAISDLSYSNQPQHF. CDR3 sequence (DNA): TGTGCCATCAGTGATCTGAGTTATAGCAATCAGCCCCAGCATTTT.

This chain joins TRBV11-2 and TRBJ2-7; 7 nucleotides match TRBD1. Germline CDR1 SGHAT, CDR2 FQNNGV. The CDR3 spans 16 residues. The V gene end was trimmed by 5 bases and the J gene end by 5 bases; junction bases not matched to a gene: 15. CDR3 region: CASSHGSGTVNHEQYF. The CDR3 nucleotides are TGTGCCAGCAGCCACGGCTCCGGGACAGTGAACCACGAGCAGTACTTC.